The 25 T cell receptor beta chains below come from one sample, sequenced in a study of response to subunit inactivated influenza vaccine. TCRdb called the RT-PCR reads again in MiXCR, with one record for every CDR3 protein. The sample comprises 590,000 or so distinct CDR3 sequences, about 14% of which are singletons, and about 7.6% rests with the top ten. Sequenced material: PBMCs from blood, taken around 15 days before vaccination. These receptors were obtained from a man between 50 and 59 years old who received an inactivated influenza vaccine.

This clonotype was observed a handful of times. The V and J genes are TRBV7-2 and TRBJ1-5; no clear D gene. V lost 7 bases, J lost 15 bases, and 22 bases lay in between. Germline loops: CDR1 SGHTA, CDR2 FQGNSA. The CDR3 totals 13 residues. This CDR3 reads CASTDTPGRPLHF. The CDR3 DNA reads as TGTGCCAGCACCGACACTCCTGGACGGCCTCTGCATTTT. The variable domain in full, with the rest retrieved from reference TRBV7-2 and TRBJ1-5, is GAGVSQSPSNKVTEKGKDVELRCDPISGHTALYWYRQSLGQGLEFLIYFQGNSAPDKSGLPSDRFSAERTGGSVSTLTIQRTQQEDSAVYLCASTDTPGRPLHFGDGTRLSIL.

This clonotype was seen only a few times. The chain couples TRBV5-5 to TRBJ2-7; tentative D call: TRBD2 (6 bases). CDR1 and CDR2 from the germline V gene are SGHKS and YYEKEE (reference sequence). The CDR3 extends over 15 amino acids. Trimming stripped 0 bases from V and 5 bases from J, with 15 bases between. CDR3 nucleotide sequence: TGTGCCAGCAGCTTGGCCCTCAGGGAGGCAGACGAGCAGTACTTC. This gives the protein CASSLALREADEQYF.

In its sample, this clonotype was seen a few times. One end of the junction varies from germline; a read error may be responsible. V gene TRBV9 combines with J gene TRBJ2-2; D is unresolved. Per the germline V gene, CDR1 is SGDLS and CDR2 is YYNGEE. This CDR3 is 14 amino acids long. For the CDR3, the DNA is TGTGCCAGCAGCGTAGATCTGAACTCCGGGGAGCTGTTTTTT. It specifies CASSVDLNSGELFF.

A remark on this clonotype: A read error may explain this, as a much larger clone is one base away. This chain uses TRBV5-1 with TRBJ2-7; D unresolved. The CDR3 sequence is 13 residues long. Per germline, CDR1 SGHRS and CDR2 YFSETQ. CDR3 region: CASSLGYTYEHYF. The CDR3 bases are TGCGCCAGCAGCTTGGGATATACCTACGAGCACTACTTC.

Many counts were recorded for this clonotype. The gene calls are TRBV6-2 or TRBV6-3 and TRBJ1-1; no definite D call. This CDR3 comprises 13 residues. V lost 7 bases and J lost 1, with 10 bases in between. Germline V CDR1 and CDR2: MNHEY, SVGEGT. The CDR3 loop is CASNWGSNTEAFF. For the CDR3, the DNA is TGTGCCAGCAATTGGGGTTCGAACACTGAAGCTTTCTTT.

This clonotype was detected a few times. The chain links TRBV30 to TRBJ2-2; either TRBD1 or TRBD2 may fit D (6 bases each). V gave up 0 bases and J gave up 8 bases, with 10 bases separating them. The germline V gene encodes CDR1 GTSNPN and CDR2 SVGIG (reference sequence). The CDR3 runs 13 residues. The CDR3 is CAWSVSGAGELFF. The CDR3 nucleotides are TGTGCCTGGAGTGTTTCGGGGGCTGGGGAGCTGTTTTTT.

This clonotype was observed a handful of times. This rearrangement joins TRBV20-1 to TRBJ2-5; 11 bases are shared with TRBD2. V lost 3 bases and J lost 3; bases outside the gene matches: 6. In germline, CDR1 is DFQATT, CDR2 SNEGSKA (reference sequence). CDR3 size: 15 residues. CDR3 region: CSASPLSGGEETQYF. CDR3 bases: TGCAGTGCTAGCCCCCTTAGCGGGGGGGAAGAGACCCAGTACTTC.

The chain couples TRBV15 to TRBJ2-3, with a tentative D call TRBD1 (5 bases). V lost 2 bases and J lost 1, with 10 bases in between. The CDR3 is 15 amino acids. Germline assignment: CDR1 LNHNV and CDR2 YYDKDF (reference sequence). The CDR3, as DNA: TGTGCCACCAGCAGAAATCCGACAGGCACAGATACGCAGTATTTT. Its protein product is CATSRNPTGTDTQYF.

This clonotype has a handful of counts. The chain links TRBV20-1 to TRBJ2-7, with a weak D call TRBD1 (6 bases). This CDR3 spans 15 amino acids. Deletions cut 5 bases from V and 0 bases from J, with 17 bases between. Germline CDR1 DFQATT, CDR2 SNEGSKA (reference sequence). The CDR3 sequence is CSALPPQGTSYEQYF. CDR3 nucleotides: TGCAGTGCTTTACCCCCCCAGGGGACCTCCTACGAGCAGTACTTC.

There are a few counts of this clonotype. The chain recombines TRBV10-3 with TRBJ2-7; 8 positions match TRBD1. CDR1 and CDR2 from the germline V gene are ENHRY and SYGVKD. This CDR3 is built from 14 residues. V shed 7 bases, J shed 2 bases, and the junction held 7 bases outside the gene matches. CDR3 residues: CAITEGTGAYEQYF. For the CDR3, the DNA is TGTGCCATCACCGAGGGGACAGGAGCCTACGAGCAGTACTTC.

This chain uses TRBV27 with TRBJ2-7, with TRBD1 matching 7 bases. V gave up 5 bases and J gave up 2 bases; unmatched junction bases: 9. CDR3 size: 15 residues. Germline assignment: CDR1 MNHEY and CDR2 SMNVEV (reference sequence). The CDR3 region is CASSPPAGGTYEQYF. For the CDR3, the DNA is TGTGCCAGCAGTCCCCCTGCAGGGGGAACCTACGAGCAGTACTTC.

The chain links TRBV11-2 to TRBJ2-5; D possibly corresponds to TRBD2 (6 bases). Trimming stripped 2 bases from V and 5 bases from J, with 18 bases between. Germline CDR1 is SGHAT and CDR2 is FQNNGV. The CDR3 spans 16 residues. Here the CDR3 DNA reads TGTGCCAGCAGCTTATGGTCGGGCGGGGTTAAGGAGACCCAGTACTTC. Its translation is CASSLWSGGVKETQYF. The whole variable domain, filled in from reference TRBV11-2 and TRBJ2-5, reads EAGVAQSPRYKIIEKRQSVAFWCNPISGHATLYWYQQILGQGPKLLIQFQNNGVVDDSQLPKDRFSAERLKGVDSTLKIQPAKLEDSAVYLCASSLWSGGVKETQYFGPGTRLLVL.

This clonotype was counted many times. The rearrangement joins TRBV20-1 to TRBJ2-1; D gene uncertain. V lost 3 bases and J 4 bases, leaving 4 bases between the germline ends. Germline values: CDR1 DFQATT, CDR2 SNEGSKA (reference sequence). CDR3 length: 11 residues. CDR3 sequence reads: CSARLYNEQFF. CDR3 nucleotide sequence: TGCAGTGCTAGGTTGTACAATGAGCAGTTCTTC.

In this sample, this clonotype turned up a few times. V is TRBV7-2 and J is TRBJ1-1; D gene unclear. V lost 5 bases and J 4 bases, leaving 11 bases between the germline ends. Germline V CDR1 and CDR2: SGHTA, FQGNSA. The CDR3 sequence is 13 residues long. CDR3: CASSPWVGTEAFF. DNA of the CDR3: TGTGCCAGCAGCCCCTGGGTTGGCACTGAAGCTTTCTTT.

The chain employs TRBV5-6 and TRBJ2-7; no definite D call. The CDR3 contains 14 residues. Per germline, CDR1 SGHDT and CDR2 YYEEEE. V lost 1 base and J 3 bases, leaving 11 bases between the germline ends. CDR3 protein: CASSLLTSDYEQYF. The CDR3 DNA sequence: TGTGCCAGCAGCTTGTTAACGTCCGACTACGAGCAGTACTTC.

The V gene is TRBV6-2 or TRBV6-3, the J gene TRBJ2-6; D may match TRBD1 or TRBD2 (5 bases each). There are 18 residues in the CDR3. Trimming removed 6 bases at V and 1 base at J, with 19 bases between. CDR1 and CDR2 from the germline V gene are MNHEY and SVGEGT. In DNA form, the CDR3 reads TGTGCCAGCAGAGGACTCCCCGGGACGGATTCTGGGGCCAACGTCCTGACTTTC. As protein: CASRGLPGTDSGANVLTF.

The chain links TRBV10-3 to TRBJ2-2, with TRBD1 identical over 12 bases. Germline V gene data show CDR1 as ENHRY and CDR2 as SYGVKD. With V trimmed by 3 bases and J by 5 bases, 7 bases remained unmatched. The CDR3 loop spans 17 amino acids. The CDR3 nucleotides are TGTGCCATCAGTGATGACCCGGGACAGGGGGCGACCGGGGAGCTGTTTTTT. Translating gives CAISDDPGQGATGELFF.

This clonotype was observed a few times. The rearrangement joins TRBV28 to TRBJ2-4, with 11 bases fitting TRBD1. Germline loops: CDR1 MDHEN, CDR2 SYDVKM. The V segment lost 4 bases and the J segment 5 bases; nucleotides outside the gene matches: 7. The length of the CDR3 is 16 residues. The CDR3, as DNA: TGTGCCAGCAGTTCTCGAGGACAGGGGGCCGAAAACATTCAGTACTTC. Translation: CASSSRGQGAENIQYF.

This clonotype was counted at least ten times. The genes are TRBV27 and TRBJ2-6; possible D gene TRBD1, 6 bases. V was pared by 6 bases and J by 3 bases, with 12 bases between. CDR3 length equals 15 residues. CDR1 is MNHEY, CDR2 SMNVEV, per germline (reference sequence). CDR3 bases: TGTGCCAGCAGCCAGGGGATAGGTGGGGCCAACGTCCTGACTTTC. Translating gives CASSQGIGGANVLTF.

The chain couples TRBV20-1 to TRBJ2-1; 7 nucleotides line up with TRBD2. The trim removed 3 bases at V and 6 bases at J, leaving 8 bases unmatched. The CDR3 runs 14 residues. In germline, CDR1 is DFQATT, CDR2 SNEGSKA (reference sequence). The CDR3 nucleotides read TGCAGTGCTAGTGACCAGCGGGGACCCAATGAGCAGTTCTTC. This sequence encodes CSASDQRGPNEQFF.

Details on this clonotype: A much larger clone lies one base from this, so it may be a read error. The CDR3 DNA is TGTGTCAGCAGGCGTAGGACTAGCGGGAGAACCACAGATACGCAGTATTTT. Protein product: CVSRRRTSGRTTDTQYF. V is TRBV27 and J is TRBJ2-3; TRBD2 agrees at 13 bases. This CDR3 has 17 residues. CDR1 MNHEY and CDR2 SMNVEV come from the germline V gene (reference sequence).

The chain joins TRBV7-2 to TRBJ1-1; 7 bases map to TRBD1. Germline V gene lookup returns CDR1 SGHTA and CDR2 FQGNSA. V dropped 2 bases and J dropped 2; count of bases not matched to a gene: 8. The CDR3 has 16 residues. In DNA form, the CDR3 reads TGTGCCAGCAGCTTAACAGGGGCGGGGGTAAACACTGAAGCTTTCTTT. The encoded protein is CASSLTGAGVNTEAFF.

This chain links TRBV28 with TRBJ2-3; maybe TRBD2 (7 bases). The CDR3 extends over 12 amino acids. The V end lost 3 bases, the J end lost 10 bases, and 11 bases lay between the germline ends. Germline-derived CDR1 and CDR2 are MDHEN and SYDVKM. The CDR3 sequence: CASSFGEGAQYF. The CDR3 DNA is TGTGCCAGCAGTTTCGGGGAGGGGGCGCAGTATTTT.

The V call is TRBV6-1, the J call TRBJ2-1; no clear D. The germline V gene encodes CDR1 MNHNS and CDR2 SASEGT. The CDR3 covers 15 residues. The V end was cut by 6 bases, the J end by 4 bases, with 16 bases between. CDR3 DNA sequence: TGTGCCAGCAGACCCGGACCCGTCGGGTACAATGAGCAGTTCTTC. This encodes CASRPGPVGYNEQFF.

The table lists this clonotype with many counts. The rearrangement joins TRBV27 to TRBJ1-5; TRBD1 agrees at 7 bases. Per germline, CDR1 MNHEY and CDR2 SMNVEV (reference sequence). V lost 6 bases to trimming and J lost 6 bases; unmatched junction nucleotides: 8. The CDR3 is 14 amino acids. The CDR3 is CASREGQVSQPQHF. CDR3 sequence (DNA): TGTGCCAGCAGAGAAGGACAGGTCTCTCAGCCCCAGCATTTT.